A single TCR beta chain is shown here with its context. Sequencing used immunoSEQ multiplex PCR; TCRdb keeps in-frame clones, though not all of them. The repertoire holds millions of clones, with around nine tenths as singletons. The data stem from a study of shared clonotypes between healthy human individuals. CDR1 SNHLY and CDR2 FYNNEI come from the germline V gene. V gave up 3 bases and J gave up 8 bases, with 9 bases separating them. The CDR3 totals 12 residues. This sequence originates from a man aged 18 to 29 in good health. Sequenced: naive CD4+ T cells sorted from blood. Described subset: CD45RA+ positively selected. The J gene is TRBJ2-3, the V gene TRBV2, with D possibly TRBD2 on 6 matching bases. CDR3 amino acids: CASSDLAATQYF. CDR3 nucleotide sequence: TGTGCCAGCAGTGACTTAGCGGCTACGCAGTATTTT.